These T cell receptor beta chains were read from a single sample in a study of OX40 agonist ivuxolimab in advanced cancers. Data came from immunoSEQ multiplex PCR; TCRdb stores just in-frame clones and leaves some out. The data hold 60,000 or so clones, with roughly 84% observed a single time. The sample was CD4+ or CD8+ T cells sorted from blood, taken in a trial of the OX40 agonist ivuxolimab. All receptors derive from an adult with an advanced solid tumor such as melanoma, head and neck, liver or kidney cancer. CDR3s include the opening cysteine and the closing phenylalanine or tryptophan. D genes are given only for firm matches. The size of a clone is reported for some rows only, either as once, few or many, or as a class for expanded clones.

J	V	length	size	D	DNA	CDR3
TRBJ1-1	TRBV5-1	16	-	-	TGCGCCAGCACTCGGGGGCAGGGTGGCTGGAACACTGAAGCTTTCTTT	CASTRGQGGWNTEAFF
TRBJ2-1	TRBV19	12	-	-	TGTGCCAGTAGTTGGGACGACAATGAGCAGTTCTTC	CASSWDDNEQFF
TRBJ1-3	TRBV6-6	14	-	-	TGTGCCACCACCTTCGACACGTACGGAAACACCATATATTTT	CATTFDTYGNTIYF
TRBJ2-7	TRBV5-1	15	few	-	TGCGCCAGCAGCTTGTGGGGGGGCCACTCCTACGAGCAGTACTTC	CASSLWGGHSYEQYF
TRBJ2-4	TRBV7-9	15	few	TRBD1	TGTGCCAGCAGCTACACAGGGGGAGGCAAAAACATTCAGTACTTC	CASSYTGGGKNIQYF
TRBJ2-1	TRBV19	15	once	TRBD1	TGTGCCAGTACCTCCCGGACAGGGGGATACAATGAGCAGTTCTTC	CASTSRTGGYNEQFF
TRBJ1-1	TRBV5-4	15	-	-	TGTGCCAGCAGCTTGGCCGCAATGGGGGACACTGAAGCTTTCTTT	CASSLAAMGDTEAFF
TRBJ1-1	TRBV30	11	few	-	TGTGCCTGTAATAGGAACACTGAAGCTTTCTTT	CACNRNTEAFF
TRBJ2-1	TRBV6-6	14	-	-	TGTGCCAGCATTAGGGGGGGCGGATCCAATGAGCAGTTCTTC	CASIRGGGSNEQFF
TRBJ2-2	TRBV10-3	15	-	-	TGTGCCATCAGCGGGGCCGACTATAACACCGGGGAGCTGTTTTTT	CAISGADYNTGELFF
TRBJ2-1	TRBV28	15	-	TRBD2	TGTGCCAGCAGTTCCGGACTAGCCCTCTACAATGAGCAGTTCTTC	CASSSGLALYNEQFF
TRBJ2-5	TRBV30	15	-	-	TGTGCCTGGAAACGTCAGGGTGGCGATTTTGAGACCCAGTACTTC	CAWKRQGGDFETQYF
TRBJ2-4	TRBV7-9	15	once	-	TGTGCCAGCAGCTTAGCACAGGCGGGTAGAAACATTCAGTACTTC	CASSLAQAGRNIQYF
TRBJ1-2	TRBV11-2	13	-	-	TGTGCCAGCAGCTTGGGACGTCTCTATGGCTACACCTTC	CASSLGRLYGYTF
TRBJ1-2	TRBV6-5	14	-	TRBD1	TGTGCCAGCAGTTACAACAGGGGAATTGAGGGCTACACCTTC	CASSYNRGIEGYTF
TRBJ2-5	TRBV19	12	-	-	TGTGCCAGTCGGGACATAAGAGAGACCCAGTACTTC	CASRDIRETQYF
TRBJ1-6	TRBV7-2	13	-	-	TGTGCCAGCAGCTTATGGGGTAGTTCACCCCTCCACTTT	CASSLWGSSPLHF
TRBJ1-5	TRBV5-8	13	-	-	TGTGCCAGCAGCAGCAGGCGCAATCAGCCCCAGCATTTT	CASSSRRNQPQHF
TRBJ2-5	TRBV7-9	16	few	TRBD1	TGTGCCAGCAGCCCGGGGGACAGGGTAATTATGGAGACCCAGTACTTC	CASSPGDRVIMETQYF
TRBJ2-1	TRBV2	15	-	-	TGTGCCAGCAGTGATTCACTAGTTACTTACAATGAGCAGTTCTTC	CASSDSLVTYNEQFF
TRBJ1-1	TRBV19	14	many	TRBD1	TGTGCCAGTAGTATCGGGACAGGGGAGACTGAAGCTTTCTTT	CASSIGTGETEAFF
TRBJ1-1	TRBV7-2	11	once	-	TGTGCCAGCAGCACTACAAGGGTCGCTTTCTTT	CASSTTRVAFF
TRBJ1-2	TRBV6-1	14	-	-	TGTGCCAGCAGTCCTAGGACCAGAAGCTATGGCTACACCTTC	CASSPRTRSYGYTF
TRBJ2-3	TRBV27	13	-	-	TGTGCCAGCAGTTTAACGGCTTCACTTACGCAGTATTTT	CASSLTASLTQYF
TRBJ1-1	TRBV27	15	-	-	TGTGCCAGCAGCTATTCGGGGGGGATTTCTACTGAAGCTTTCTTT	CASSYSGGISTEAFF
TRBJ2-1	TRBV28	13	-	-	TGTGCCAGCAGCGTCGCGAGCCGCAATGAGCAGTTCTTC	CASSVASRNEQFF
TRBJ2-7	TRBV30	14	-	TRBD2	TGTGCCTGGAGTGTACCGGGACTAGCAGGCGAGCAGTACTTC	CAWSVPGLAGEQYF
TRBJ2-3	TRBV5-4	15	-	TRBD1	TGTGCCAGCAGCCTAGGACAGGGGGCCCCAGATACGCAGTATTTT	CASSLGQGAPDTQYF
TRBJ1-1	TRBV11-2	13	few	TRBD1	TGTGCCAGCAGCTTAGGTCGGGACAGGCAAGCTTTCTTT	CASSLGRDRQAFF
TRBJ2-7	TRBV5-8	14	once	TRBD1	TGTGCCAGCGATCCGGGACAGGGGGCCGACGAGCAGTACTTC	CASDPGQGADEQYF
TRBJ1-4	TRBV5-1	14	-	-	TGCGCCAGCAGCCTTACACCAACTAATGAAAAACTGTTTTTT	CASSLTPTNEKLFF
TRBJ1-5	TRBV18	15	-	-	TGTGCCAGCTCACCAGCAGGGTCAGGGGCTCAGCCCCAGCATTTT	CASSPAGSGAQPQHF
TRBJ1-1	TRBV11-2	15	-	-	TGTGCCAGCAGCTTCACACGGGGAACGAACACTGAAGCTTTCTTT	CASSFTRGTNTEAFF
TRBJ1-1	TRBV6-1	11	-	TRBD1	TGTGCCAGCACCAGGACAGGTGAAGCTTTCTTT	CASTRTGEAFF
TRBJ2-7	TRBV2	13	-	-	TGTGCCAGCATTACAGGCCTTTCCTACGAGCAGTACTTC	CASITGLSYEQYF
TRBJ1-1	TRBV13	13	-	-	TGTGCCAGCAGCAGGGGCGCGGAAACTGAAGCTTTCTTT	CASSRGAETEAFF
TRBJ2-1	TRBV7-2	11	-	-	TGTGCCAGCAGCTTAGGCAATGAGCAGTTCTTC	CASSLGNEQFF
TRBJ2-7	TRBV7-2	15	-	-	TGTGCCAGCAGCTTGGGAGGGGACAGAATCTACGAGCAGTACTTC	CASSLGGDRIYEQYF
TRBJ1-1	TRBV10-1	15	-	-	TGCGCCAGCAGTCCTAGGGCAGCTCTGAACACTGAAGCTTTCTTT	CASSPRAALNTEAFF
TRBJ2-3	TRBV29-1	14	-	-	TGCAGCGTTGAATTCGGGGGCCGGCCAGATACGCAGTATTTT	CSVEFGGRPDTQYF
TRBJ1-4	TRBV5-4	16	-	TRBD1	TGTGCCAGCAGCTTAAGCCCACAGGGGTCCATTGAAAAACTGTTTTTT	CASSLSPQGSIEKLFF
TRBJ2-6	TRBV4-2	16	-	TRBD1	TGTGCCAGCAGCCAAGATCAGGGGGCTGGGGCCAACGTCCTGACTTTC	CASSQDQGAGANVLTF
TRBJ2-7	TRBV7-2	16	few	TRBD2	TGTGCCAGCAGCTTACCTGGACTAGCGGGATCCTACGAGCAGTACTTC	CASSLPGLAGSYEQYF
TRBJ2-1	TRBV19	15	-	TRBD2	TGTGCCAGCACAGAAACCGGGACTACCATTCAAGGGCAGTTCTTC	CASTETGTTIQGQFF
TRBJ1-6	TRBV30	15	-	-	TGTGCCTGGAGTGTACGACCCGGAGGTGATTCACCCCTCCACTTT	CAWSVRPGGDSPLHF
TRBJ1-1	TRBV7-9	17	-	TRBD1	TGTGCCAGCAGCTTTGAAGGGACAGCATTTTCGAACACTGAAGCTTTCTTT	CASSFEGTAFSNTEAFF
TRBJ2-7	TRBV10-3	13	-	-	TGTGCCATCAGTGAGCGGACAGAGGGAGAGCAGTACTTC	CAISERTEGEQYF
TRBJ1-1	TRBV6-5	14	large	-	TGTGCCAGCAGCCCCGAATTCAGGCATCCCGTGACTTTCTTT	CASSPEFRHPVTFF
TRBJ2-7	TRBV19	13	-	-	TGTGCCAGTAGTATCGGGAGCTCCTACGAGCAGTACTTC	CASSIGSSYEQYF
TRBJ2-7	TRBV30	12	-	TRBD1	TGTGCCTGGAGAAGGACAGGGCAGGAGCAGTACTTC	CAWRRTGQEQYF
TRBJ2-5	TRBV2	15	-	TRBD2	TGTGCCAGCAGTGAGCTAGCGGGAGGCATAGTGACCCAGTACTTC	CASSELAGGIVTQYF
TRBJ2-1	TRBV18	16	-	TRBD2	TGTGCCAGCTCACCACGCGAGACTAGCGGGACCAATGAGCAGTTCTTC	CASSPRETSGTNEQFF
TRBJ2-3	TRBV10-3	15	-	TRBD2	TGTGCCATCAGCGAAACTAGCGGGCAAACAGATACGCAGTATTTT	CAISETSGQTDTQYF
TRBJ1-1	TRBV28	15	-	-	TGTGCCAGTCTCCCAGGGTCGTTGATGAACACTGAAGCTTTCTTT	CASLPGSLMNTEAFF
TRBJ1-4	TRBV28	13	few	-	TGTGCCAGCGGTTGGGTGTCAGAAGAAAAACTGTTTTTT	CASGWVSEEKLFF
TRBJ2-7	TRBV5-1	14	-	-	TGCGCCAGCAGGACACAGGACCACTCCTACGAGCAGTACTTC	CASRTQDHSYEQYF
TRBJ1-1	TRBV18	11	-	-	TGTGCCAGCTCACCAGCGTTAGAAGCTTTCTTT	CASSPALEAFF